This TCR beta chain was profiled in a study of regulatory T cells in long-lasting Graves disease. Arm-PCR of CDR3 regions with iRepertoire HTBI primers generated TCR beta libraries. TCRdb recomputed calls from the multiplex PCR reads with MiXCR, one row per CDR3 protein. Among 620,000 or so distinct CDR3 sequences, roughly 16% were seen once, and the ten largest hold about 20%. Regarding the study as a whole: Since the sample size was small, accuracy may have been reduced.

The CDR3 sequence is 15 residues long. Germline V gene data show CDR1 as KGHDR and CDR2 as SFDVKD. V was trimmed by 0 bases and J by 2 bases, leaving 9 bases between them. Time point defined: newly diagnosed GD, antithyroid drugs for less than 3 months. PBMC RNA was the source of the TCR library. This clonotype has a count of ten or more. Its antigen is as yet unknown. The same sample was also studied in work on T cells in Graves' hyperthyroidism and ophthalmopathy.

The chain carries TRBV24-1 and TRBJ2-5; no reliable D call. Material: peripheral blood mononuclear cells (PBMCs), obtained at new diagnosis, from a patient treated with antithyroid drugs. The sequence was collected from a woman in her twenties or thirties with Graves disease. The DNA of the CDR3 is TGTGCCACCAGTGATTTGGGCGGACCACAAGAGACCCAGTACTTC. Its translation: CATSDLGGPQETQYF.